A single sample is the source of the 28 T cell receptor beta chains below, sequenced in a study of cytomegalovirus exposure and HLA in healthy donors. The PCR used 60 Vbeta and 13 Jbeta primers. Some clones are missing from TCRdb's copy, which holds only in-frame ones; the method was immunoSEQ multiplex PCR. The sample records over 150,000 clones, around four fifths being singletons. Sequences were obtained from PBMCs. These receptors came from a woman in her twenties or thirties in good health and CMV-seropositive.

This rearrangement joins TRBV7-2 to TRBJ1-5; D is unclear. The CDR3 has 15 amino acids. Between the trimmed V and J ends, which lost 1 base and 1 base, there was a span of 8 bases. Germline-derived CDR1 and CDR2 are SGHTA and FQGNSA. This CDR3 is CASSLGGTSNQPQHF. DNA of the CDR3: TGTGCCAGCAGCTTAGGAGGCACGAGCAATCAGCCCCAGCATTTT.

The CDR3 bases are TGTGCCTGGAGCCCAAACAGGGGCTACGAGCAGTACTTC. Amino acids: CAWSPNRGYEQYF. The rearrangement links TRBV30 to TRBJ2-7, with 7 bases matching TRBD1. This CDR3 has 13 residues. J was trimmed by 3 bases and V by 3 bases; bases with no gene match: 5. Germline loops: CDR1 GTSNPN, CDR2 SVGIG (reference sequence).

The CDR3 region is CASSEAGIAGLYNEQFF. The CDR3 bases are TGTGCCAGCAGTGAAGCGGGGATAGCGGGCTTATACAATGAGCAGTTCTTC. J is TRBJ2-1 and V is TRBV2; 7 bases fit TRBD2. Germline V gene sequence: CDR1 SNHLY, CDR2 FYNNEI. J lost 4 bases, V lost 0 bases, and 9 bases had no gene match. This CDR3 has 17 residues. The full variable domain, in which reference TRBV2 and TRBJ2-1 provide the parts outside the CDR3, is EPEVTQTPSHQVTQMGQEVILRCVPISNHLYFYWYRQILGQKVEFLVSFYNNEISEKSEIFDDQFSVERPDGSNFTLKIRSTKLEDSAMYFCASSEAGIAGLYNEQFFGPGTRLTVL.

V is TRBV10-3 and J is TRBJ1-1, with D uncertain. Germline assignment: CDR1 ENHRY and CDR2 SYGVKD. This CDR3 is built from 16 residues. Trimming left V 0 bases short and J 1 base short, with 12 bases between. CDR3 sequence reads: CAISESTGLGNTEAFF. CDR3 nucleotides: TGTGCCATCAGTGAGTCGACTGGGTTGGGGAACACTGAAGCTTTCTTT.

The V gene is TRBV5-1, the J gene TRBJ2-5; a possible D gene is TRBD2 (6 bases). Germline CDR1 and CDR2: SGHRS and YFSETQ. The CDR3 totals 15 residues. V was cut by 2 bases and J by 1 base, with 12 bases left in between. The CDR3 spells CASSFSRGPQETQYF. The CDR3 bases are TGCGCCAGCAGCTTCTCGCGGGGCCCCCAAGAGACCCAGTACTTC. The full variable domain, with the rest looked up from reference TRBV5-1 and TRBJ2-5, is KAGVTQTPRYLIKTRGQQVTLSCSPISGHRSVSWYQQTPGQGLQFLFEYFSETQRNKGNFPGRFSGRQFSNSRSEMNVSTLELGDSALYLCASSFSRGPQETQYFGPGTRLLVL.

Here the CDR3 DNA reads TGCGCCAGCAAGGAGGGGTGGGTCTCCCCGGCCTACAATGAGCAGTTCTTC. This codes for CASKEGWVSPAYNEQFF. The chain couples TRBV10-1 to TRBJ2-1; D might be TRBD2 (6 bases). The germline CDR1 and CDR2 sequences are WNHNN and SYGVQD (reference sequence). The CDR3 contains 17 residues. Trimming shortened V by 7 bases and J by 2 bases, and 21 bases separated the two germline ends.

This clone appeared once. This chain joins TRBV28 and TRBJ1-4; a weak D match, TRBD1 (6 bases). CDR1 and CDR2 from the germline V gene are MDHEN and SYDVKM. This CDR3 region has 14 residues. The germline V and J ends were trimmed by 2 bases and 6 bases, with 10 bases remaining between them. The CDR3 region has the DNA TGTGCCAGCAGTTTAGGCAGGGGCTATGAAAAACTGTTTTTT. It codes for CASSLGRGYEKLFF.

J is TRBJ2-7 and V is TRBV5-4, with TRBD2 matching over 7 bases. The CDR3 length is 16 residues. Germline lookup yields CDR1 SGHNT and CDR2 YYREEE (reference sequence). With V trimmed by 4 bases and J by 6 bases, 16 bases remained unmatched. Written as DNA, the CDR3 is TGTGCCAGCAGCGTCCCCCGCGGGGGACCGGGGGGCGAGCAGTACTTC. This sequence encodes CASSVPRGGPGGEQYF.

V and J are TRBV5-1 and TRBJ1-4; D possibly corresponds to TRBD1 (6 bases). The CDR3 contains 14 residues. From germline, CDR1 is SGHRS and CDR2 YFSETQ. V dropped 4 bases and J dropped 4 bases, with 11 bases sitting between them. The CDR3 nucleotides read TGCGCCAGCAGCCCTTGGACAGATAATGAAAAACTGTTTTTT. This translates into CASSPWTDNEKLFF.

The rearrangement uses TRBV15 and TRBJ2-7, with D maybe TRBD1 (5 bases). V lost 3 bases to trimming and J lost 2 bases, with 11 bases between them. The CDR3 has 14 residues. Germline V gene sequence: CDR1 LNHNV, CDR2 YYDKDF (reference sequence). CDR3 amino acids: CATSSQGGAYEQYF. The CDR3 DNA reads as TGTGCCACCAGCAGTCAGGGCGGTGCCTACGAGCAGTACTTC.

The gene calls are TRBV28 and TRBJ1-5; TRBD1 matches at 7 bases. This CDR3 has 16 amino acids. CDR1 MDHEN and CDR2 SYDVKM come from the germline V gene. J was trimmed by 0 bases and V by 5 bases; bases with no gene match: 7. CDR3 DNA sequence: TGTGCCAGCAGTAAGGGACAGAAATATAGCAATCAGCCCCAGCATTTT. It yields the protein CASSKGQKYSNQPQHF.

This chain uses TRBV5-1 with TRBJ2-1; 13 nucleotides line up with TRBD2. Trimming removed 4 bases from V and 10 bases from J; junction bases left unmatched: 11. Per the germline V gene, CDR1 is SGHRS and CDR2 is YFSETQ. The CDR3 consists of 16 residues. The CDR3 spells CASSHRGTSGTGEQFF. The CDR3 DNA follows: TGCGCCAGCAGCCACAGAGGGACTAGCGGGACAGGGGAGCAGTTCTTC.

The gene calls are TRBV19 and TRBJ1-1; 12 nucleotides match TRBD1. Per the germline V gene, CDR1 is LNHDA and CDR2 is SQIVND (reference sequence). The CDR3 has 17 residues. J gave up 5 bases and V 2 bases, and 9 bases lay outside the gene matches. The CDR3 loop is CASSIPRDRGRETEAFF. CDR3 coding DNA: TGTGCCAGTAGTATACCCCGGGACAGGGGGCGGGAGACTGAAGCTTTCTTT.

The J gene is TRBJ1-3, the V gene TRBV4-2; no reliable D call. This CDR3 contains 16 residues. V was shortened by 0 bases and J by 2 bases, with 11 bases between the two germline ends. Germline lookup yields CDR1 LGHNA and CDR2 YNFKEQ. The CDR3: CASSQDFSVTGNTIYF. DNA for the CDR3: TGTGCCAGCAGCCAAGATTTCAGCGTTACTGGAAACACCATATATTTT.

This clone has more than one count but fewer than ten. The chain joins TRBV5-8 to TRBJ1-1, with TRBD1 matching 8 bases. CDR3 length: 16 residues. In germline, CDR1 is SGHTS, CDR2 YDEGEE. V lost 1 base and J lost 1; bases outside the gene matches: 6. The CDR3: CASSLSLGQGNTEAFF. CDR3 nucleotide sequence: TGTGCCAGCAGCTTGTCCCTCGGACAGGGGAACACTGAAGCTTTCTTT.

To note about this clone: The CDR3 does not end in the conserved phenylalanine or tryptophan, so this is likely a read error. It is unclear where the CDR3 begins or ends on the DNA, so no DNA is shown, and the CDR3 is as TCRdb lists it. The chain combines TRBV6-5 with TRBJ2-7; TRBD1 is taken as the D call from the table, unchecked against the DNA. 13 amino acids form the CDR3, both terminal residues included. Looked up from germline, CDR1 is MNHEY and CDR2 is SVGAGI. The CDR3 spells CASSYSAGTGFSL.

The chain has TRBV21-1 and TRBJ1-5; the table's TRBD1 call for D was not verified on the DNA. TRBV21-1 is termed a pseudogene. CDR3 length equals 16 residues. DNA of the CDR3: TGTGCCAGCAGCAACGATACAGGGGCGGGCAATCAGCCCCAGCATTTT. Its protein is CASSNDTGAGNQPQHF.

The V call is TRBV29-1, the J call TRBJ2-7, with TRBD1 matching over 7 bases. The germline gives CDR1 SQVTM, CDR2 ANQGSEA. This CDR3 region has 14 residues. With V trimmed by 6 bases and J by 6 bases, 14 bases remained unmatched. This chain's CDR3 is CSVPRQGPSSEQYF. The DNA of the CDR3 is TGCAGCGTGCCGCGACAGGGACCCTCGTCCGAGCAGTACTTC.

CDR3 nucleotide sequence: TGCGCCAGCAGCTTGGCCAGGAATACTAATGAAAAACTGTTTTTT. It encodes CASSLARNTNEKLFF. This sequence joins TRBV5-1 and TRBJ1-4, with no clear D. Per the germline V gene, CDR1 is SGHRS and CDR2 is YFSETQ. Trimming left V 0 bases short and J 2 bases short, with 8 bases between. The CDR3 contains 15 residues.

As DNA, the CDR3 is TGTGCCAGCAGAGCAGAGGGATTGGCTACAGATACGCAGTATTTT. Protein: CASRAEGLATDTQYF. This sequence joins TRBV7-2 and TRBJ2-3, with a weak D call TRBD2 (5 bases). Germline V gives CDR1 SGHTA, CDR2 FQGNSA. This CDR3 is built from 15 residues. Trimming shortened V by 6 bases and J by 3 bases, and 16 bases separated the two germline ends.

The chain links TRBV19 to TRBJ1-5; D gene unclear. CDR3 length equals 14 residues. Germline loops: CDR1 LNHDA, CDR2 SQIVND (reference sequence). V shed 8 bases and J shed 0 bases, with 11 bases lying between them. The CDR3 reads CASGGIHSNQPQHF. The CDR3 DNA reads TGTGCCAGTGGAGGGATTCATAGCAATCAGCCCCAGCATTTT.

This rearrangement joins TRBV5-4 to TRBJ2-7; 9 positions match TRBD2. With 4 bases clipped from V and 0 bases from J, the junction kept 5 bases outside the gene matches. There are 15 residues in the CDR3. CDR1 and CDR2 (germline): SGHNT, YYREEE (reference sequence). CDR3 coding DNA: TGTGCCAGCAGCACTAAGACTAGCGGCTCCTACGAGCAGTACTTC. This gives the protein CASSTKTSGSYEQYF.

This chain uses TRBV4-2 with TRBJ2-5; tentatively, D is TRBD1 (5 bases). In germline, CDR1 is LGHNA, CDR2 YNFKEQ. The CDR3 is 13 amino acids. V was shortened by 0 bases and J by 5 bases, with 7 bases between the two germline ends. CDR3 nucleotides: TGTGCCAGCAGCCAAGATCACAGGGAGACCCAGTACTTC. This codes for CASSQDHRETQYF.

The chain uses TRBV28 and TRBJ1-4, with D possibly being TRBD1 (5 bases). The germline CDR1 and CDR2 sequences are MDHEN and SYDVKM. The CDR3 consists of 14 residues. The ends were cut back, 7 bases at V and 11 bases at J, with 20 bases in the middle. The CDR3 bases are TGTGCCAGCACTCCAGACCCCTTCTCAGGGAAACTGTTTTTT. This codes for CASTPDPFSGKLFF. Full variable domain (remainder filled in from reference TRBV28 and TRBJ1-4): DVKVTQSSRYLVKRTGEKVFLECVQDMDHENMFWYRQDPGLGLRLIYFSYDVKMKEKGDIPEGYSVSREKKERFSLILESASTNQTSMYLCASTPDPFSGKLFFGSGTQLSVL.

V is TRBV4-1 and J is TRBJ1-1, with D uncertain. V lost 1 base and J 10 bases, leaving 10 bases between the germline ends. In germline, CDR1 is MGHRA, CDR2 YSYEKL. The CDR3 loop spans 12 amino acids. The CDR3 here is CASSQGIGRAFF. The DNA of the CDR3 is TGCGCCAGCAGCCAAGGAATTGGGCGAGCTTTCTTT.

The chain has TRBV5-1 and TRBJ2-1; TRBD2 aligns across 10 bases. V shed 6 bases and J 0 bases; nucleotides not matched to a gene: 6. Germline CDR1 and CDR2: SGHRS and YFSETQ. The CDR3 length is 16 residues. The CDR3 DNA reads as TGCGCCAGCAACCCGACTAGCGGGTACTCCTACAATGAGCAGTTCTTC. It translates to CASNPTSGYSYNEQFF. Filled out from reference TRBV5-1 and TRBJ2-1, the complete variable domain reads KAGVTQTPRYLIKTRGQQVTLSCSPISGHRSVSWYQQTPGQGLQFLFEYFSETQRNKGNFPGRFSGRQFSNSRSEMNVSTLELGDSALYLCASNPTSGYSYNEQFFGPGTRLTVL.

The rearrangement links TRBV28 to TRBJ2-7; the D gene is possibly TRBD2 (5 bases). V dropped 7 bases and J dropped 7 bases, with 14 bases sitting between them. This CDR3 comprises 12 residues. Germline-derived CDR1 and CDR2 are MDHEN and SYDVKM. The CDR3: CASTSNREEQYF. The CDR3 nucleotides read TGTGCCAGCACCAGTAACCGGGAAGAGCAGTACTTC.

This clone has just a few counts. The chain has TRBV30 and TRBJ1-1; D might be TRBD1 (5 bases). This CDR3 region has 11 residues. Germline CDR1 is GTSNPN and CDR2 is SVGIG (reference sequence). V was cut by 2 bases and J by 7 bases, with 8 bases left in between. The CDR3 sequence: CAWSFRGEAFF. The CDR3 DNA is TGTGCCTGGAGTTTTAGGGGTGAAGCTTTCTTT. Full variable domain (outside the CDR3, taken from reference TRBV30 and TRBJ1-1): SQTIHQWPATLVQPVGSPLSLECTVEGTSNPNLYWYRQAAGRGLQLLFYSVGIGQISSEVPQNLSASRPQDRQFILSSKKLLLSDSGFYLCAWSFRGEAFFGQGTRLTVV.